A single sample gave rise to the 31 T cell receptor beta chains below, sequenced in a study of T cell repertoires in cytomegalovirus infection. TCRdb re-called the reads with MiXCR, one entry per CDR3 protein. The table records some 480,000 distinct CDR3 sequences, around 30% of them present only once. Their antigens are not known. This specimen consisted of cultured PBMCs, obtained from culture after CMV antigen stimulation. The origin of the receptors is a human donor in good health (CMV status not recorded). Some clones in this sample may be carry-over from other donors' samples.

The J gene is TRBJ1-1, the V gene TRBV7-6; D gene unclear. CDR3 length: 14 residues. V was shortened by 3 bases and J by 1 base, with 9 bases between the two germline ends. Germline lookup yields CDR1 SGHVS and CDR2 FNYEAQ. CDR3 protein: CASSFPDGNTEAFF. DNA of the CDR3: TGTGCCAGCAGCTTCCCGGACGGGAACACTGAAGCTTTCTTT.

The rearrangement uses TRBV11-2 and TRBJ2-7, with 12 bases fitting TRBD2. The V gene's germline CDR1 is SGHAT and CDR2 FQNNGV. With V trimmed by 3 bases and J by 6 bases, 3 bases remained unmatched. This CDR3 contains 14 residues. The CDR3 sequence is CASSFLAGGLEQYF. The DNA of the CDR3 is TGTGCCAGCAGCTTCCTAGCGGGAGGGCTCGAGCAGTACTTC. Full variable domain (rest looked up from reference TRBV11-2 and TRBJ2-7): EAGVAQSPRYKIIEKRQSVAFWCNPISGHATLYWYQQILGQGPKLLIQFQNNGVVDDSQLPKDRFSAERLKGVDSTLKIQPAKLEDSAVYLCASSFLAGGLEQYFGPGTRLTVT.

The chain is built from TRBV11-2 and TRBJ2-1; TRBD2 is a possible D gene (5 bases). This CDR3 is 15 amino acids long. Trimming removed 1 base from V and 9 bases from J, with 16 bases in between. Germline loops: CDR1 SGHAT, CDR2 FQNNGV. The DNA of the CDR3 is TGTGCCAGCAGCTTAGGCCAGCTACTAGTAGGTGAGCAGTTCTTC. This codes for CASSLGQLLVGEQFF.

The chain links TRBV5-1 to TRBJ2-6; a possible D gene is TRBD1 (6 bases). Germline V gene sequence: CDR1 SGHRS, CDR2 YFSETQ. V dropped 0 bases and J dropped 0 bases, with 16 bases sitting between them. This CDR3 is 19 amino acids long. The CDR3 is CASSLGGGPSISGANVLTF. The CDR3 DNA is TGCGCCAGCAGCTTGGGTGGGGGCCCCTCCATCTCTGGGGCCAACGTCCTGACTTTC. Full variable domain (remainder filled in from reference TRBV5-1 and TRBJ2-6): KAGVTQTPRYLIKTRGQQVTLSCSPISGHRSVSWYQQTPGQGLQFLFEYFSETQRNKGNFPGRFSGRQFSNSRSEMNVSTLELGDSALYLCASSLGGGPSISGANVLTFGAGSRLTVL.

This clonotype occurred a few times. This chain uses TRBV7-9 with TRBJ2-1, with 7 bases that match TRBD2. The CDR3 sequence is 16 residues long. V was pared by 5 bases and J by 7 bases, with 14 bases of the junction left unmatched. From germline, CDR1 is SEHNR and CDR2 FQNEAQ (reference sequence). In nucleotides, the CDR3 is TGTGCCAGCAGCCCCCCCACAACGGGAGGTGGTAATGAGCAGTTCTTC. It codes for CASSPPTTGGGNEQFF.

The table lists this clonotype with a few counts. This may arise from a read error, as a much more abundant clone is one base away. The rearrangement joins TRBV5-5 to TRBJ1-1; D unclear. This CDR3 comprises 13 residues. With 1 base removed from V and 1 base from J, the gap between germline ends came to 5 bases. CDR1 SGHKS and CDR2 YYEKEE come from the germline V gene (reference sequence). The CDR3 loop reads CASSLHRNTEAFF. The CDR3, as DNA: TGTGCCAGCAGCTTGCACAGGAACACTGAAGCTTTCTTT.

The chain uses TRBV7-8 and TRBJ2-3; 7 bases match TRBD1. Looked up from germline, CDR1 is SGHVS and CDR2 is FQNEAQ. Trimming cost V 5 bases and J 1 base; bases outside gene matches: 9. The CDR3 spans 16 residues. CDR3 DNA: TGTGCCAGCAGCCACATGACAGGGCGCGGCACAGATACGCAGTATTTT. The encoded protein is CASSHMTGRGTDTQYF.

The rearrangement joins TRBV3-1 to TRBJ2-1; TRBD2 agrees at 8 bases. The CDR3 has 13 amino acids. V lost 6 bases and J lost 6; bases outside the gene matches: 4. Germline V lookup: CDR1 LGHDT, CDR2 YNNKEL (reference sequence). This chain's CDR3 is CASRASGFNEQFF. As DNA, the CDR3 is TGTGCCAGCAGGGCTAGCGGGTTCAATGAGCAGTTCTTC.

This clonotype is medium-sized within its sample. This chain links TRBV7-2 with TRBJ2-5; D unclear. The V end lost 1 base, the J end lost 5 bases, and 14 bases lay between the germline ends. The CDR3 is 15 residues long. Germline V lookup: CDR1 SGHTA, CDR2 FQGNSA. The chain's CDR3 is CASSLGGATQETQYF. The CDR3 DNA reads TGTGCCAGCAGCTTAGGTGGAGCTACGCAGGAGACCCAGTACTTC.

The chain combines TRBV29-1 with TRBJ1-1; 8 bases fit TRBD1. The germline CDR1 and CDR2 sequences are SQVTM and ANQGSEA. This CDR3 has 12 residues. V lost 4 bases, J lost 4 bases, and 2 bases stayed unmatched. Written as DNA, the CDR3 is TGCAGCGTTGGCACAGGGGGCACTGAAGCTTTCTTT. Translation gives CSVGTGGTEAFF.

The rearrangement joins TRBV7-4 to TRBJ1-2; D call uncertain. CDR3 length: 13 amino acids. Trimming pared 1 base from V and 5 bases from J, leaving 8 bases between. In germline, CDR1 is SGHVT, CDR2 SQSDAQ. DNA of the CDR3: TGTGCCAGCAGCTTAGGCAGCCTATATGGCTACACCTTC. Its translation is CASSLGSLYGYTF.

This clonotype was observed a handful of times. The rearrangement joins TRBV7-2 to TRBJ1-4, with 8 bases aligning to TRBD1. Germline-derived CDR1 and CDR2 are SGHTA and FQGNSA. The V gene end was trimmed by 2 bases and the J gene end by 0 bases; junction bases not matched to a gene: 8. The CDR3 is made up of 18 amino acids. CDR3 region: CASSLHPGQGATNEKLFF. CDR3 coding DNA: TGTGCCAGCAGCTTACATCCTGGACAGGGCGCAACTAATGAAAAACTGTTTTTT.

This clonotype was found a few times. The chain is built from TRBV6-2 or TRBV6-3 and TRBJ2-1; tentative D call: TRBD2 (5 bases). V lost 6 bases and J lost 0, with 12 bases in between. CDR3 size: 15 residues. Looked up from germline, CDR1 is MNHEY and CDR2 is SVGEGT. The CDR3 coding sequence is TGTGCCAGCAGACCAGCTGGGAGCTCCTACAATGAGCAGTTCTTC. Its translation: CASRPAGSSYNEQFF.

V usage is TRBV6-8 and J usage is TRBJ2-3; 8 bases fit TRBD2. The CDR3 is made up of 15 amino acids. Germline lookup yields CDR1 MNHGY and CDR2 SAAAGT. Losses at the gene ends were 2 bases for V and 4 bases for J; bases not matched to a gene: 5. The CDR3 protein is CASSYKRGRADTQYF. As DNA, the CDR3 is TGTGCCAGCAGTTACAAGCGGGGGAGGGCAGATACGCAGTATTTT.

This clonotype came up many times. This rearrangement joins TRBV6-2 or TRBV6-3 to TRBJ1-5; D not resolved. V lost 7 bases to trimming and J lost 0 bases, with 10 bases between them. Germline CDR1 and CDR2: MNHEY and SVGEGT. The length of the CDR3 is 14 residues. CDR3 amino acids: CASIEDPSNQPQHF. CDR3 nucleotide sequence: TGTGCCAGCATTGAGGACCCTAGCAATCAGCCCCAGCATTTT.

This clonotype has a single count. V gene TRBV24-1 combines with J gene TRBJ1-4; tentatively, D is TRBD1 (5 bases). Trimming removed 0 bases from V and 1 base from J, with 5 bases in between. Looked up from germline, CDR1 is KGHDR and CDR2 is SFDVKD. CDR3 size: 15 residues. This CDR3 reads CATSDLGGTNEKLFF. CDR3 DNA sequence: TGTGCCACCAGTGATTTGGGGGGAACTAATGAAAAACTGTTTTTT.

This rearrangement joins TRBV7-9 to TRBJ1-6; D unclear. Germline V CDR1 and CDR2: SEHNR, FQNEAQ (reference sequence). This CDR3 is built from 18 residues. Trimming cost V 0 bases and J 9 bases, with 21 bases left between them. The CDR3 region has the DNA TGTGCCAGCAGCTTAGCGCTGAGGAATTCGTTAGCTCGTTCACCCCTCCACTTT. This sequence encodes CASSLALRNSLARSPLHF.

This CDR3 is CASSLDGYQPQHF. In DNA, the CDR3 is TGCGCCAGCAGCTTGGATGGGTATCAGCCCCAGCATTTT. The J gene is TRBJ1-5, the V gene TRBV5-1; no definite D call. The CDR3 sequence is 13 residues long. V lost 0 bases and J lost 5, with 6 bases in between. The germline V gene has CDR1 SGHRS and CDR2 YFSETQ.

Comments on this clonotype: This CDR3 fails to terminate in the conserved phenylalanine or tryptophan, so it likely reflects a read error. The chain employs TRBV11-3 and TRBJ2-5, with D possibly TRBD2 on 6 matching bases. Trimming removed 5 bases from V and 4 bases from J, with 17 bases in between. The length of the CDR3 is 15 residues. CDR1 and CDR2 from the germline V gene are SGHNT and YENEEA. CDR3 protein: CASSPSPARGETQYS. The CDR3 DNA reads as TGTGCCAGCAGCCCCTCACCTGCGCGGGGAGAGACCCAGTACTCC.

This clonotype came up a few times. The chain recombines TRBV28 with TRBJ1-1; possibly TRBD1 for D (6 bases). The ends were cut back, 1 base at V and 0 bases at J, with 9 bases in the middle. Per germline, CDR1 MDHEN and CDR2 SYDVKM. CDR3 size: 15 residues. The CDR3 loop reads CASSLFTGLNTEAFF. The CDR3 DNA is TGTGCCAGCAGTTTATTTACAGGGCTGAACACTGAAGCTTTCTTT.

This clonotype was recorded many times. The genes are TRBV18 and TRBJ1-2, with TRBD1 identical over 10 bases. V was clipped by 1 base and J by 2 bases; unmatched bases: 10. The germline gives CDR1 KGHSH, CDR2 LQKENI. The CDR3 contains 18 residues. The CDR3: CASSPLGTGVTLNYGYTF. The CDR3 DNA reads TGTGCCAGCTCACCACTTGGGACAGGGGTAACCTTGAACTATGGCTACACCTTC.

This chain uses TRBV6-1 with TRBJ2-3; 7 bases match TRBD1. The junction had 9 bases not matched to a gene; V was cut back by 9 bases and J by 3 bases. CDR1 and CDR2 (germline): MNHNS, SASEGT. The CDR3 covers 14 residues. CDR3 nucleotide sequence: TGTGCCAGTAAATCCGGGACAGCTACAGATACGCAGTATTTT. The encoded protein is CASKSGTATDTQYF.

This clonotype showed up many times. The CDR3 nucleotides are TGTGCCAGCAGTTCCGGGGGCGGTGGCTACACCTTC. Translation gives CASSSGGGGYTF. This rearrangement joins TRBV28 to TRBJ1-2, with D perhaps matching TRBD1 (6 bases). Germline loops: CDR1 MDHEN, CDR2 SYDVKM. Trimming left V 4 bases short and J 7 bases short, with 10 bases between. CDR3 length: 12 residues.

V gene TRBV7-4 combines with J gene TRBJ2-5; D is unresolved. CDR1 and CDR2 from the germline V gene are SGHVT and SQSDAQ. The CDR3 has 14 amino acids. V gave up 4 bases and J gave up 5 bases, with 14 bases separating them. The CDR3: CASSSGLVGETQYF. For the CDR3, the DNA is TGTGCCAGCAGCTCGGGTTTGGTGGGGGAGACCCAGTACTTC.

The chain is built from TRBV5-4 and TRBJ2-1; D is unclear. The germline V gene has CDR1 SGHNT and CDR2 YYREEE (reference sequence). This CDR3 region has 13 residues. The V end was cut by 4 bases, the J end by 10 bases, with 15 bases between. The CDR3 protein is CASSRLEVGEQFF. The CDR3 nucleotides are TGTGCCAGCAGCCGCCTTGAGGTTGGCGAGCAGTTCTTC.

The gene calls are TRBV28 and TRBJ1-4, with 12 bases that match TRBD1. The CDR3 contains 16 residues. Looked up from germline, CDR1 is MDHEN and CDR2 is SYDVKM. J was trimmed by 7 bases and V by 4 bases; bases with no gene match: 7. This CDR3 is CASSSGQGAFGEKLFF. Written as DNA, the CDR3 is TGTGCCAGCAGTTCGGGACAGGGGGCCTTTGGTGAAAAACTGTTTTTT.

This clonotype has more than one count but fewer than ten. This chain joins TRBV7-8 and TRBJ1-4; D perhaps matches TRBD1 (6 bases). This CDR3 region has 18 residues. From germline, CDR1 is SGHVS and CDR2 FQNEAQ. Trimming cost V 4 bases and J 0 bases, with 18 bases left between them. CDR3 nucleotides: TGTGCCAGCAGCTCCTTCGGGGGCCCGGAAGCAACTAATGAAAAACTGTTTTTT. Its protein product is CASSSFGGPEATNEKLFF.

The sample holds many counts of this clonotype. This chain connects TRBV7-3 to TRBJ2-1; 10 nucleotides align to TRBD2. Germline assignment: CDR1 SGHTA and CDR2 FQGTGA. V gave up 4 bases and J gave up 4 bases; unmatched junction bases: 10. The CDR3 has 17 amino acids. The CDR3: CASSSVRTSGLYNEQFF. CDR3 DNA sequence: TGTGCCAGCAGCTCGGTACGGACTAGCGGACTTTACAATGAGCAGTTCTTC. Using reference TRBV7-3 and TRBJ2-1 for the parts outside the CDR3, the full variable domain is GAGVSQTPSNKVTEKGKYVELRCDPISGHTALYWYRQSLGQGPEFLIYFQGTGAADDSGLPNDRFFAVRPEGSVSTLKIQRTERGDSAVYLCASSSVRTSGLYNEQFFGPGTRLTVL.

This clonotype was detected only a few times. V and J are TRBV28 and TRBJ1-1, with D hard to call. Germline loops: CDR1 MDHEN, CDR2 SYDVKM. The CDR3 is 13 amino acids. The V and J ends lost 1 base and 5 bases respectively, with 8 bases between them. The CDR3 region has the DNA TGTGCCAGCAGTTTATCCGGGGTAACTGAAGCTTTCTTT. Translation gives CASSLSGVTEAFF.

This clonotype occurred many times. The J gene is TRBJ2-5, the V gene TRBV7-2, with TRBD2 matching 7 bases. Germline V gives CDR1 SGHTA, CDR2 FQGNSA. The ends lost 6 bases at V and 2 bases at J; junction bases unmatched: 6. This CDR3 spans 14 amino acids. CDR3 in DNA: TGTGCCAGCAGTTTCCGGGAGGATCAAGAGACCCAGTACTTC. This codes for CASSFREDQETQYF.

DNA of the CDR3: TGTGCCAGCAGTGAGGCGGGCGGGAGCTATTACGAGCAGTACGTC. Its translation: CASSEAGGSYYEQYV. This chain connects TRBV28 to TRBJ2-7, with 7 bases identical to TRBD2. V lost 5 bases to trimming and J lost 4 bases; unmatched junction nucleotides: 11. Germline V CDR1 and CDR2: MDHEN, SYDVKM. The CDR3 is 15 residues long.